Following are 22 T cell receptor beta chains from one sample sequenced in a study of shared clonotypes between healthy human individuals. The repertoire was sequenced with immunoSEQ multiplex PCR; TCRdb's copy has only in-frame clones and lacks some. This repertoire shows roughly 2.2 million clones, 85% to 95% found once; its top ten account for around 0.35%. Sample: naive CD4+ T cells from PBMCs. Indicated subset: CD45RA+ positively selected. Source of these receptors: a man aged 18 to 35 in good health. Some clones in this sample may be carry-over from other donors' samples.

The chain joins TRBV7-8 to TRBJ1-3; D not certain. This CDR3 contains 14 residues. Trimming removed 1 base at V and 3 bases at J, with 7 bases between. Germline CDR1 reads SGHVS; CDR2 reads FQNEAQ. The CDR3 region has the DNA TGTGCCAGCAGCTTAGGATCAGTTGGAAACACCATATATTTT. Amino acid sequence: CASSLGSVGNTIYF.

The chain couples TRBV9 to TRBJ2-3; D gene unclear. V dropped 9 bases and J dropped 0 bases, with 14 bases sitting between them. There are 14 residues in the CDR3. Looked up from germline, CDR1 is SGDLS and CDR2 is YYNGEE. As DNA, the CDR3 is TGTGCCAACCAGACAAACTCTAGCACAGATACGCAGTATTTT. Translated: CANQTNSSTDTQYF.

The chain is built from TRBV27 and TRBJ2-7; maybe TRBD1 (7 bases). V was pared by 5 bases and J by 3 bases, with 17 bases between. Germline CDR1 and CDR2: MNHEY and SMNVEV (reference sequence). The length of the CDR3 is 15 residues. For the CDR3, the DNA is TGTGCCAGCAGTCGGCCGACAGGGACTGTCTACGAGCAGTACTTC. Its protein is CASSRPTGTVYEQYF.

The chain is built from TRBV28 and TRBJ1-1, with D unclear. The CDR3 covers 17 residues. Germline V gene sequence: CDR1 MDHEN, CDR2 SYDVKM. The germline V and J ends were trimmed by 6 bases and 0 bases, with 20 bases remaining between them. CDR3 bases: TGTGCCAGCAGGGATGATGATAAGGGAAACTTGAACACTGAAGCTTTCTTT. It specifies CASRDDDKGNLNTEAFF.

V usage is TRBV6-5 and J usage is TRBJ2-1, with D unresolved. The germline V gene has CDR1 MNHEY and CDR2 SVGAGI. V was pared by 6 bases and J by 0 bases, with 12 bases between. The CDR3 length is 15 residues. CDR3: CASSPTFDSYNEQFF. Written as DNA, the CDR3 is TGTGCCAGCAGCCCGACCTTTGACTCCTACAATGAGCAGTTCTTC.

This CDR3 is CASSRGTVTDTQYF. CDR3 nucleotide sequence: TGTGCCAGCTCCCGCGGGACAGTCACAGATACGCAGTATTTT. The V gene is TRBV18, the J gene TRBJ2-3; weak D call: TRBD1 (7 bases). Germline V CDR1 and CDR2: KGHSH, LQKENI. CDR3 size: 14 residues. Trimming took off 6 bases at V and 2 bases at J, with 12 bases between the two ends.

This clone turned up a few times. The chain links TRBV19 to TRBJ1-1; D unclear. Germline V gene data show CDR1 as LNHDA and CDR2 as SQIVND (reference sequence). V lost 3 bases, J lost 2 bases, and 7 bases lay in between. This CDR3 spans 13 amino acids. The CDR3 sequence is CASSIGENTEAFF. The CDR3 DNA is TGTGCCAGTAGTATTGGGGAAAACACTGAAGCTTTCTTT.

This clone was picked up one time. This sequence joins TRBV30 and TRBJ2-7, with D tentatively TRBD1 (5 bases). The CDR3 is 13 amino acids. The germline CDR1 and CDR2 sequences are GTSNPN and SVGIG (reference sequence). The V end was cut by 4 bases, the J end by 2 bases, with 12 bases between. The CDR3 sequence is CAWKVQATYEQYF. CDR3 in DNA: TGTGCCTGGAAGGTACAGGCGACCTACGAGCAGTACTTC.

CDR3 bases: TGTGCCAGCACCAAAGCGGGGGCTAGGGGCGGGGAGCTGTTTTTT. Its translation is CASTKAGARGGELFF. The chain has TRBV7-2 and TRBJ2-2; 8 bases map to TRBD2. Germline lookup yields CDR1 SGHTA and CDR2 FQGNSA. CDR3 size: 15 residues. The ends lost 7 bases at V and 7 bases at J; junction bases unmatched: 11.

The genes are TRBV6-5 and TRBJ2-3, with 9 nucleotides matching TRBD1. Trimming removed 0 bases from V and 6 bases from J; junction bases left unmatched: 4. CDR3 length: 15 amino acids. Per germline, CDR1 MNHEY and CDR2 SVGAGI. Here the CDR3 DNA reads TGTGCCAGCAGTTACTCGGTTGACAGGGGGGATACGCAGTATTTT. Protein sequence: CASSYSVDRGDTQYF.

J is TRBJ2-3 and V is TRBV9, with unresolved D. The V gene's germline CDR1 is SGDLS and CDR2 YYNGEE. Trimming pared 0 bases from V and 0 bases from J, leaving 11 bases between. The CDR3 is 16 amino acids. CDR3 region: CASSVDSLRSTDTQYF. In DNA, the CDR3 is TGTGCCAGCAGCGTAGATTCGCTGCGAAGCACAGATACGCAGTATTTT.

The CDR3 DNA reads as TGTGCCACCCTCCCACTAGCGGGAGGGTCTTTCAATGAGCAGTTCTTC. Its protein product is CATLPLAGGSFNEQFF. The chain recombines TRBV11-2 with TRBJ2-1, with TRBD2 matching 13 bases. The CDR3 consists of 16 residues. V shed 10 bases, J shed 6 bases, and the junction held 12 bases outside the gene matches. Germline V gene data show CDR1 as SGHAT and CDR2 as FQNNGV.

The chain links TRBV9 to TRBJ2-3; the D is unclear. This CDR3 has 16 residues. V was cut by 0 bases and J by 0 bases, with 11 bases left in between. CDR1 is SGDLS, CDR2 YYNGEE, per germline. The CDR3 DNA reads TGTGCCAGCAGCGTAGTGGGCAGCCCTAGCACAGATACGCAGTATTTT. The encoded protein is CASSVVGSPSTDTQYF.

The chain has TRBV7-2 and TRBJ1-2; D ambiguous. CDR3 length: 13 amino acids. V dropped 1 base and J dropped 6 bases, with 9 bases sitting between them. Germline V gives CDR1 SGHTA, CDR2 FQGNSA. The CDR3 sequence is CASSLGGSHGYTF. In DNA form, the CDR3 reads TGTGCCAGCAGCTTAGGGGGATCCCATGGCTACACCTTC.

This clone was seen just once. The rearrangement joins TRBV18 to TRBJ2-5; D possibly corresponds to TRBD1 (6 bases). The V end lost 6 bases, the J end lost 5 bases, and 13 bases lay between the germline ends. Germline-derived CDR1 and CDR2 are KGHSH and LQKENI. The CDR3 sequence is 13 residues long. Here the CDR3 DNA reads TGTGCCAGCTCCCGACAGGCCGGGGAGACCCAGTACTTC. It translates to CASSRQAGETQYF. Full variable domain (remainder filled in from reference TRBV18 and TRBJ2-5): NAGVMQNPRHLVRRRGQEARLRCSPMKGHSHVYWYRQLPEEGLKFMVYLQKENIIDESGMPKERFSAEFPKEGPSILRIQQVVRGDSAAYFCASSRQAGETQYFGPGTRLLVL.

V and J are TRBV10-3 and TRBJ2-5, with D perhaps matching TRBD1 (6 bases). This CDR3 is 15 amino acids long. The V end was cut by 0 bases, the J end by 0 bases, with 8 bases between. Germline CDR1 and CDR2: ENHRY and SYGVKD. Written as DNA, the CDR3 is TGTGCCATCAGTGAGTCCTACAGGGACCAAGAGACCCAGTACTTC. Its protein is CAISESYRDQETQYF.

The chain is built from TRBV18 and TRBJ1-1, with D tentatively TRBD1 (6 bases). CDR1 and CDR2 (germline): KGHSH, LQKENI. V shed 5 bases and J shed 5 bases, with 18 bases lying between them. The CDR3 contains 15 residues. Here the CDR3 reads CASSEDPGVRTEAFF. The CDR3 bases are TGTGCCAGCTCAGAGGACCCAGGGGTACGAACTGAAGCTTTCTTT. Full variable domain (outside the CDR3, taken from reference TRBV18 and TRBJ1-1): NAGVMQNPRHLVRRRGQEARLRCSPMKGHSHVYWYRQLPEEGLKFMVYLQKENIIDESGMPKERFSAEFPKEGPSILRIQQVVRGDSAAYFCASSEDPGVRTEAFFGQGTRLTVV.

The chain carries TRBV5-1 and TRBJ2-5; 9 positions agree with TRBD2. Germline V gives CDR1 SGHRS, CDR2 YFSETQ. J lost 5 bases, V lost 5 bases, and 10 bases had no gene match. This CDR3 contains 15 residues. This CDR3 is CASRVSLAGDETQYF. The CDR3 DNA follows: TGCGCCAGCAGGGTGTCTTTAGCGGGAGATGAGACCCAGTACTTC.

The chain employs TRBV29-1 and TRBJ2-3, with 7 bases aligning to TRBD2. Germline CDR1 SQVTM, CDR2 ANQGSEA. After removal of 6 bases from V and 3 bases from J, the junction contained 6 bases not matched to a gene. The CDR3 is 13 residues long. DNA for the CDR3: TGCAGCGTACTTCTCGGGGGGACAGATACGCAGTATTTT. This encodes CSVLLGGTDTQYF.

The chain has TRBV5-4 and TRBJ2-1; TRBD2 matches at 8 bases. The germline V gene has CDR1 SGHNT and CDR2 YYREEE (reference sequence). After removal of 0 bases from V and 6 bases from J, the junction contained 11 bases not matched to a gene. The CDR3 extends over 17 amino acids. CDR3 DNA: TGTGCCAGCAGCTTGGCCCCCGGGCGGGAGGCCCCCAATGAGCAGTTCTTC. It yields the protein CASSLAPGREAPNEQFF.

The chain has TRBV5-1 and TRBJ2-7; maybe TRBD1 (5 bases). V was cut by 1 base and J by 4 bases, with 6 bases left in between. Germline CDR1 reads SGHRS; CDR2 reads YFSETQ. The length of the CDR3 is 12 residues. CDR3 residues: CASSLYRYEQYF. CDR3 nucleotides: TGCGCCAGCAGCTTGTACAGGTACGAGCAGTACTTC.

This chain links TRBV18 with TRBJ2-7; weak D call: TRBD2 (6 bases). The germline V and J ends were trimmed by 3 bases and 6 bases, with 15 bases remaining between them. Germline-derived CDR1 and CDR2 are KGHSH and LQKENI. The CDR3 consists of 14 residues. In nucleotides, the CDR3 is TGTGCCAGCTCACCCGGGACGGGGGACGTCGAGCAGTACTTC. Translated, it gives CASSPGTGDVEQYF.